This paragraph covers one TCR beta chain sequence. There is no known antigen for this receptor. Base qualities were left out, and no much larger clone turns up one base away. The data stem from a study of T cell changes during pregnancy in multiple sclerosis (dated by TCRdb to between 2017 and 2020). General notes on the study: Changes in the T cell repertoire over the course of pregnancy were examined in this study in women with multiple sclerosis.

Sequences SGHNT (CDR1) and YENEEA (CDR2) are obtained from the germline V gene. The CDR3 runs 17 residues from the cysteine to the phenylalanine. The read is trimmed to its CDR3 DNA, 51 bases read in frame from base 1. Unmatched junction bases come to 11, with V trimmed by 4 bases and J by 2 bases. Receptor amplification or capture employed the immunoSEQ multiplex PCR assay. TCRdb took this table from immuneACCESS and kept in-frame rearrangements with V and J called. Such tables lack part of the clones; where checked against another copy, unresolved V genes explain under half of the gap, and the rest is unexplained. Here the sample has about 56,000 clones; 85% to 95% occur a single time. Together, the top ten hold roughly 0.47% of the sample.

The source of this sequence is a female donor with multiple sclerosis, enrolled in a pregnancy study. Sequenced here: CD4+ T cells from peripheral blood mononuclear cells, sampled in the third trimester of pregnancy. This chain joins TRBV11-3 to TRBJ2-3; 8 of the junction bases match TRBD2. The CDR3 reads CASSWGVAGSHTDTQYF. DNA sequence: TGTGCCAGCAGCTGGGGCGTAGCGGGGTCCCACACAGATACGCAGTATTTT.